The rows below give T cell receptor beta chains drawn from one sample of a study of blood T cell repertoires in COVID-19. Clones were sequenced by immunoSEQ multiplex PCR, and TCRdb holds only the in-frame ones, with some missing. The table records about 130,000 clones, roughly four fifths of them present only once. What was sequenced was peripheral blood. Receptor source: a human donor in a cohort sampled during active COVID-19. CDR3s include the opening cysteine and the closing phenylalanine or tryptophan. The D gene is left open where the match is weak. Clone size is shown for a subset of rows, as once, few, many or a class of expanded clone.

d_call	v_call	cdr3_length	j_call	clone_size	cdr3_aa	cdr3_nt
.	TRBV7-2	18	TRBJ1-2	.	CASSLTPWGGALNYGYTF	TGTGCCAGCAGCTTAACCCCGTGGGGGGGGGCGTTAAACTATGGCTACACCTTC
TRBD1	TRBV27	14	TRBJ1-6	.	CASRQGVDNSPLHF	TGTGCCAGCAGACAGGGGGTGGATAATTCACCCCTCCACTTT
TRBD1	TRBV5-4	12	TRBJ1-1	.	CASSPGDSEAFF	TGTGCCAGCAGCCCGGGGGACAGTGAAGCTTTCTTT
.	TRBV5-1	15	TRBJ2-2	.	CASSRVASNTGELFF	TGCGCCAGCAGCCGGGTAGCGTCGAACACCGGGGAGCTGTTTTTT
.	TRBV12-3/TRBV12-4	12	TRBJ1-1	.	CASRAQGAEAFF	TGTGCCAGCAGGGCACAGGGTGCTGAAGCTTTCTTT
.	TRBV20-1	16	TRBJ2-7	.	CSASDPMTGAGEEQYF	TGCAGTGCTAGTGACCCAATGACAGGGGCGGGGGAGGAGCAGTACTTC
.	TRBV7-9	16	TRBJ1-2	.	CASSVSPGFSANGYTF	TGTGCCAGCAGCGTTTCCCCAGGGTTTTCGGCGAATGGCTACACCTTC
.	TRBV29-1	11	TRBJ1-1	.	CSVWGETEAFF	TGCAGCGTCTGGGGGGAGACTGAAGCTTTCTTT
.	TRBV6-5	12	TRBJ1-6	.	CASRPGYSPLHF	TGTGCCAGCAGGCCCGGTTATTCACCCCTCCACTTT
.	TRBV9	15	TRBJ1-4	.	CASSVGGRSNEKLFF	TGTGCCAGCAGCGTAGGTGGCAGATCTAATGAAAAACTGTTTTTT
.	TRBV6-2/TRBV6-3	17	TRBJ2-1	many	CASSYSDVRGIYNEQFF	TGTGCCAGCAGTTACTCCGATGTGCGGGGAATCTACAATGAGCAGTTCTTC
.	TRBV27	17	TRBJ1-4	.	CASSESTSGRVNEKLFF	TGTGCCAGCAGTGAATCGACATCAGGCAGAGTCAATGAAAAACTGTTTTTT
.	TRBV28	14	TRBJ2-1	once	CASTPRAGINEQFF	TGTGCCAGCACCCCTCGGGCGGGGATAAATGAGCAGTTCTTC
TRBD2	TRBV5-4	12	TRBJ2-5	few	CASSGRQETQYF	TGTGCCAGCTCCGGGAGGCAAGAGACCCAGTACTTC
.	TRBV7-9	16	TRBJ2-1	.	CASSFRSLVTYNEQFF	TGTGCCAGCAGCTTTAGATCCCTTGTCACCTACAATGAGCAGTTCTTC
TRBD2	TRBV29-1	15	TRBJ2-7	once	CSVEVEGRGPYEQYF	TGCAGCGTTGAAGTGGAGGGGAGGGGCCCCTACGAGCAGTACTTC
.	TRBV6-5	15	TRBJ2-3	.	CASSRGVRGTDTQYF	TGTGCCAGCAGTAGAGGCGTCAGAGGCACAGATACGCAGTATTTT
TRBD2	TRBV11-2	16	TRBJ2-5	.	CASSLVGGGVQETQYF	TGTGCCAGCAGCTTAGTCGGCGGGGGGGTCCAAGAGACCCAGTACTTC
TRBD1	TRBV15	15	TRBJ2-7	.	CATSRADRGSYEQYF	TGTGCCACCAGCAGAGCTGACAGGGGGTCCTACGAGCAGTACTTC
.	TRBV9	15	TRBJ2-7	.	CASSEGGEPPYEQYF	TGTGCCAGCAGCGAAGGGGGGGAACCTCCCTACGAGCAGTACTTC
TRBD2	TRBV28	21	TRBJ2-4	.	CASSFRPGGSGGLIAKNIQYF	TGTGCCAGCAGTTTCCGCCCTGGGGGTAGCGGGGGGCTGATAGCCAAAAACATTCAGTACTTC
.	TRBV2	13	TRBJ2-3	.	CASSGLLSDTQYF	TGTGCCAGCAGTGGACTACTCTCGGATACGCAGTATTTT
.	TRBV2	15	TRBJ1-6	few	CASRPPAGYNSPLHF	TGTGCCAGCAGACCTCCGGCAGGATATAATTCACCCCTCCACTTT
.	TRBV21-1	12	TRBJ2-7	.	CASSKALQGRYF	TGTGCCAGCAGCAAAGCGCTTCAGGGTCGGTACTTC
.	TRBV19	14	TRBJ1-1	.	CASSQKSKNTEAFF	TGTGCCAGTAGTCAGAAGTCGAAGAACACTGAAGCTTTCTTT
.	TRBV6-2/TRBV6-3	12	TRBJ1-1	.	CASSYRAGEAFF	TGTGCCAGCAGTTACAGGGCGGGAGAAGCTTTCTTT